This TCR beta chain was sequenced for a study of control samples from healthy donors and cancer patients. Produced via immunoSEQ multiplex PCR; TCRdb's table is partial and in-frame only. The data hold fewer than 80,000 clones, with around 87% observed a single time. The CDR3 is made up of 17 amino acids. Per the germline V gene, CDR1 is LGHNA and CDR2 is YSLEER. The V and J ends lost 3 bases and 1 base respectively, with 15 bases between them. Material: PBMCs. The chain is built from TRBV4-3 and TRBJ2-2; possibly TRBD1 for D (6 bases). This receptor was taken from a man aged 55 to 70 with colorectal cancer. The CDR3 loop is CASSQQTGHLNTGELFF. In DNA form, the CDR3 reads TGCGCCAGCAGCCAGCAAACGGGACACCTGAACACCGGGGAGCTGTTTTTT.